The rows below give T cell receptor beta chains drawn from one sample of a study of chronic HIV infection and antiretroviral therapy. TCRdb redid the calling of the 5' RACE reads with MiXCR, one entry per CDR3 protein. Here the sample spans just over 30,000 distinct CDR3 sequences, around 8.6% being singletons. Input material: peripheral blood. These receptors were taken from an adult who had HIV and had not received antiretroviral therapy, or was an uninfected healthy control (not recorded which). The CDR3 runs from the conserved cysteine through the conserved F or W. Expanded clones get a size class; other rows say once, few or many, or leave the size out.

size | V | CDR3
. | TRBV7-9 | CASSSWDGNTEAFF
many | TRBV29-1 | CSVGAVEAFF
few | TRBV7-3 | CASSFTGGLDTEAFF
many | TRBV29-1 | CSVVNYGGGAYEQYF
. | TRBV9 | CASSAPERLANTGELFF
many | TRBV10-3 | CAISESTGGFYNEQFF
. | TRBV24-1 | CATSAAGRAGELFF
few | TRBV27 | CASSLSGNQPQHF
. | TRBV27 | CASSPIGANEKLFF
few | TRBV15 | CATSSSGQGNQPQHF
few | TRBV7-2 | CASSARTVTPYNEQFF
many | TRBV6-1 | CASSEVTDEQFF
many | TRBV12-5 | CASGLVLGQGYQPQHF
. | TRBV9 | CASSPTAASGANVLTF
many | TRBV4-1 | CASSQPRTARGYTF
many | TRBV20-1 | CSAWVGNTEAFF
many | TRBV10-3 | CAALPQLAGEGDTQYF
. | TRBV7-2 | CASSPYSNQPQHF
few | TRBV29-1 | CSVDLYGQPDNEQFF
many | TRBV27 | CASSLSLATIPEAFF
many | TRBV12-3/TRBV12-4 | CASGGGLGNQPQHF
many | TRBV15 | CATSRDGSGELFF
few | TRBV27 | CASSSSVGLNEKLFF
many | TRBV4-2 | CASSQDLPDTQYF
many | TRBV7-9 | CASSSFIAGANYNEQFF
many | TRBV11-2 | CASSDDGTYNEQFF
. | TRBV5-6 | CASSLIGASNQPQHF
once | TRBV3-1 | CASSQDSGGNQPQHF
many | TRBV29-1 | CSVLTSGRRNEQFF
few | TRBV10-3 | CAISEDRVSTGELFF
. | TRBV11-2 | CASSSQNTGELFF
few | TRBV5-1 | CASSLGTGGPPSVTDTQYF
many | TRBV18 | CASSPPGQRNEKLFF
many | TRBV29-1 | CSVVPQSRADTQYF
. | TRBV12-5 | CASGLESIGPTGYTF
few | TRBV12-3/TRBV12-4 | CASRVWTEKLFF
many | TRBV9 | CASSGGLAVYNEQFF
many | TRBV27 | CASSTGVVGKEAFF
. | TRBV2 | CASSRDIAGELFF
few | TRBV20-1 | CSARERVHWVGSYNEQFF
. | TRBV24-1 | CATSDPDRVNQPQHF
many | TRBV7-6 | CASSFQNQPQHF
many | TRBV5-6 | CASSGDTSYEQYF
few | TRBV20-1 | CSARDKGRNTIYF
. | TRBV2 | CASSEEGGSTKNIQYF
few | TRBV4-1 | CASSQGDIRGDAEAFF
. | TRBV5-5 | CARSLESDTQYF
many | TRBV15 | CATSRLRDSYEQYF
few | TRBV6-1 | CASTTRGGHPNTEAFF
few | TRBV7-2 | CASRGTGGSTEAFF
many | TRBV6-2/TRBV6-3 | CASSYLAGGHNTEAFF
many | TRBV4-2 | CASSQGPAGEPGGIYEQFF
. | TRBV10-3 | CAISGGGQGQETQYF
many | TRBV6-5 | CASSLTGFGEQFF
medium-sized | TRBV27 | CASGPSPEQFF